These 19 T cell receptor beta chains were sequenced from one sample in a study of T cells in Graves' hyperthyroidism and ophthalmopathy (dated by TCRdb to between 2018 and 2020). Library creation used multiplex PCR. TCRdb records Illumina HiSeq 2000 as the sequencer. Amplification of TCR beta CDR3 regions was carried out from RNA transcripts. The TCR CDR3 was subjected to a first round of RT-PCR using the HTBI primer set and the Qiagen OneStep RT-PCR kit. TCRdb's own reprocessing of the public reads used fastp at Q25 and MiXCR and kept productive beta chains. Entries that share a CDR3 protein sequence are merged under the most common genes and DNA. Within this sample are about 580,000 distinct CDR3 sequences, with roughly 46% of them counted one time only. Of the sample, about 8.3% is held by the ten largest clones. The sample taken for sequencing was peripheral blood or thyroid tissue (not recorded which). The origin of the receptors is a woman between 18 and 29 years old with Graves' hyperthyroidism.

The V and J genes are TRBV2 and TRBJ2-7; the D is unclear. Germline CDR1 SNHLY, CDR2 FYNNEI. The V end was cut by 4 bases, the J end by 0 bases, with 10 bases between. This CDR3 spans 14 amino acids. The CDR3 nucleotides read TGTGCCAGCAGTGCTAGTACTGACTCCTACGAGCAGTACTTC. Amino acids: CASSASTDSYEQYF.

The J gene is TRBJ1-1, the V gene TRBV19; D not resolved. CDR3 length: 11 residues. CDR1 and CDR2 (germline): LNHDA, SQIVND (reference sequence). The CDR3 loop reads CARKVNTEAFF. CDR3 DNA sequence: TGTGCTAGAAAGGTGAACACTGAAGCTTTCTTT. The full variable domain, in which reference TRBV19 and TRBJ1-1 provide the parts outside the CDR3, is DGGITQSPKYLFRKEGQNVTLSCEQNLNHDAMYWYRQDPGQGLRLIYYSQIVNDFQKGDIAEGYSVSREKKESFPLTVTSAQKNPTAFYLCARKVNTEAFFGQGTRLTVV.

This clonotype was found many times. This chain uses TRBV2 with TRBJ1-2, with 7 bases fitting TRBD1. The V and J ends lost 6 bases and 4 bases, in that order; junction bases with no gene match: 5. The germline V gene has CDR1 SNHLY and CDR2 FYNNEI. The CDR3 covers 13 residues. CDR3: CASSETGTYGYTF. The DNA for the CDR3 is TGTGCCAGCAGCGAGACAGGGACCTATGGCTACACCTTC.

The chain carries TRBV7-2 and TRBJ2-7, with TRBD2 as a possible D gene (5 bases). This CDR3 comprises 14 residues. Germline V gives CDR1 SGHTA, CDR2 FQGNSA. The V end was cut by 0 bases, the J end by 6 bases, with 12 bases between. The CDR3 loop reads CASSLAVRGSEQYF. The CDR3, as DNA: TGTGCCAGCAGCTTAGCCGTACGGGGAAGCGAGCAGTACTTC.

This clonotype was recorded at least ten times. This chain links TRBV7-2 with TRBJ2-2; TRBD1 agrees at 10 bases. With 7 bases clipped from V and 4 bases from J, the junction kept 3 bases outside the gene matches. This CDR3 comprises 14 residues. CDR1 is SGHTA, CDR2 FQGNSA, per germline. The CDR3 region is CASTWTGGTGELFF. CDR3 DNA: TGTGCCAGCACTTGGACAGGGGGCACCGGGGAGCTGTTTTTT.

This clonotype came up a few times. The CDR3 nucleotides read TGCAGCGTTACCCGGGACACCCTCCAAGAGACCCAGTACTTC. This translates into CSVTRDTLQETQYF. The rearrangement joins TRBV29-1 to TRBJ2-5; possible D gene TRBD1, 6 bases. Germline CDR1 SQVTM, CDR2 ANQGSEA. This CDR3 is built from 14 residues. Trimming pared 5 bases from V and 1 base from J, leaving 14 bases between.

This rearrangement joins TRBV4-1 to TRBJ2-7; TRBD1 might be the D (5 bases). The CDR3 runs to 14 residues. Germline V gene sequence: CDR1 MGHRA, CDR2 YSYEKL. The germline V and J ends were trimmed by 0 bases and 4 bases, with 10 bases remaining between them. The CDR3 bases are TGCGCCAGCAGCCAAGAGAACAGGTTTTACGAGCAGTACTTC. Its protein product is CASSQENRFYEQYF.

This clonotype was observed at least ten times. The chain uses TRBV6-6 and TRBJ2-2; no clear D gene. Germline values: CDR1 MNHNY, CDR2 SVGAGI (reference sequence). The CDR3 has 13 residues. V was shortened by 6 bases and J by 3 bases, with 8 bases between the two germline ends. Here the CDR3 reads CASRPQDTGELFF. The CDR3 DNA follows: TGTGCCAGCAGGCCCCAGGACACCGGGGAGCTGTTTTTT.

There are many counts of this clonotype. The chain uses TRBV20-1 and TRBJ2-7; the match to TRBD2 covers 7 bases. This CDR3 comprises 13 residues. Germline CDR1 and CDR2: DFQATT and SNEGSKA (reference sequence). J was trimmed by 7 bases and V by 1 base; bases with no gene match: 7. The CDR3 loop is CSARAGGLSEQYF. For the CDR3, the DNA is TGCAGTGCTAGAGCGGGAGGTCTGTCGGAGCAGTACTTC.

The gene calls are TRBV7-9 and TRBJ2-7, with 8 nucleotides matching TRBD1. The CDR3 extends over 13 amino acids. V gave up 4 bases and J gave up 5 bases; unmatched junction bases: 4. CDR1 is SEHNR and CDR2 is FQNEAQ in the germline V gene (reference sequence). This CDR3 is CASSSDRGHEQYF. DNA of the CDR3: TGTGCCAGCAGCTCTGACAGGGGCCACGAGCAGTACTTC.

The rearrangement uses TRBV25-1 and TRBJ2-7, with 8 bases fitting TRBD1. Germline CDR1 and CDR2: MGHDK and SYGVNS. The CDR3 covers 14 residues. V dropped 2 bases and J dropped 2; count of bases not matched to a gene: 2. The CDR3 loop reads CASSEADRAYEQYF. As DNA, the CDR3 is TGTGCCAGCAGTGAAGCGGACAGGGCCTACGAGCAGTACTTC.

This clonotype was observed once. The chain links TRBV7-3 to TRBJ1-1, with no clear D. V dropped 4 bases and J dropped 0 bases, with 18 bases sitting between them. The CDR3 extends over 17 amino acids. Germline lookup yields CDR1 SGHTA and CDR2 FQGTGA. The CDR3 region is CASSSAAGGLMNTEAFF. CDR3 DNA: TGTGCCAGCAGCTCAGCAGCGGGAGGCCTCATGAACACTGAAGCTTTCTTT.

This chain connects TRBV7-1 to TRBJ2-1; no clear D. TRBV7-1 is classed as an ORF, of uncertain function. The V end lost 6 bases, the J end lost 4 bases, and 10 bases lay between the germline ends. The CDR3 is 13 amino acids. The CDR3 DNA is TGTGCCAGCAGGTCGGACCAGTACAATGAGCAGTTCTTC. The encoded protein is CASRSDQYNEQFF.

V gene TRBV5-1 combines with J gene TRBJ1-3, with 7 nucleotides matching TRBD1. Per germline, CDR1 SGHRS and CDR2 YFSETQ. The V gene end was trimmed by 1 base and the J gene end by 1 base; junction bases not matched to a gene: 2. CDR3 length: 15 residues. DNA of the CDR3: TGCGCCAGCAGCTTGTGGGGACAGTCTGGAAACACCATATATTTT. This sequence encodes CASSLWGQSGNTIYF.

Notes on this clonotype: A much larger clone sits a single nucleotide away, making a read error possible. V gene TRBV20-1 combines with J gene TRBJ2-7; D is undetermined. The CDR3 sequence is 13 residues long. Germline V lookup: CDR1 DFQATT, CDR2 SNEGSKA (reference sequence). The CDR3 coding sequence is TGCAGTGCTAGAACGACGGATTTCTACGAGCGGTACTTC. Protein: CSARTTDFYERYF.

Note on this clonotype: A read error is possible here, since a much larger clone lies one base away. V and J are TRBV13 and TRBJ2-5; D is perhaps TRBD2 (6 bases). This CDR3 has 14 amino acids. V dropped 3 bases and J dropped 9 bases, with 17 bases sitting between them. Per germline, CDR1 PRHDT and CDR2 FYEKMQ (reference sequence). The CDR3: CASSLTSSREAQYF. In nucleotides, the CDR3 is TGTGCCAGCAGCTTGACATCCTCAAGGGAGGCCCAGTACTTC.

This clonotype appeared many times. The chain employs TRBV12-3 or TRBV12-4 and TRBJ1-4; D call uncertain. The CDR3 covers 13 residues. Trimming cost V 3 bases and J 11 bases, with 13 bases left between them. This chain's CDR3 is CASSLFTRDKLFF. The CDR3 DNA is TGTGCCAGCAGTTTGTTTACACGCGATAAACTGTTTTTT.

The rearrangement links TRBV7-6 to TRBJ2-5, with D perhaps TRBD2 (6 bases). The V gene lost 2 bases and the J gene lost 11 bases, with 21 bases spanning the gap. The germline V gene has CDR1 SGHVS and CDR2 FNYEAQ. The CDR3 covers 15 residues. The CDR3 bases are TGTGCCAGCAGCTTACTGGAGGGGCTCCACAATGAGCAGTACTTC. It codes for CASSLLEGLHNEQYF.

The CDR3 nucleotides read TGCAGCGTTGAAGATCGGGACAGGGGACTCACTAGCGGGAGGGTTTTTGAGCAGTTCTTC. It yields the protein CSVEDRDRGLTSGRVFEQFF. The chain recombines TRBV29-1 with TRBJ2-1; TRBD2 agrees at 13 bases. CDR1 and CDR2 (germline): SQVTM, ANQGSEA. V shed 0 bases, J shed 9 bases, and the junction held 20 bases outside the gene matches. The CDR3 extends over 20 amino acids.